The 16 T cell receptor beta chains in this list originate from one sample, sequenced in a study of OX40 agonist ivuxolimab in advanced cancers. Sequenced by immunoSEQ multiplex PCR; TCRdb stores in-frame clones only, minus some. The data contain 19,000 or so clones, 73% of them singletons. The sequenced sample was CD4+ or CD8+ T cells sorted from blood, obtained in a trial of the OX40 agonist ivuxolimab. These receptor sequences come from an adult with an advanced solid tumor such as melanoma, head and neck, liver or kidney cancer.

The J gene is TRBJ2-5, the V gene TRBV27, with TRBD2 identical over 8 bases. The CDR3 extends over 16 amino acids. Germline trimming cut 3 bases from V and 1 base from J; bases unmatched to any gene: 7. CDR1 MNHEY and CDR2 SMNVEV come from the germline V gene (reference sequence). CDR3 coding DNA: TGTGCCAGCAGTTTGGGAGCGGGAGCTCCCCAAGAGACCCAGTACTTC. Translated, it gives CASSLGAGAPQETQYF.

By share, this clone counts as medium-sized. The J gene is TRBJ2-7, the V gene TRBV18; no clear D gene. V lost 0 bases and J lost 3, with 6 bases in between. The germline gives CDR1 KGHSH, CDR2 LQKENI. CDR3 size: 13 residues. CDR3 protein: CASSPPWDYEQYF. The CDR3 DNA reads TGTGCCAGCTCACCACCATGGGACTACGAGCAGTACTTC. Drawing the rest from reference TRBV18 and TRBJ2-7, the complete variable domain is NAGVMQNPRHLVRRRGQEARLRCSPMKGHSHVYWYRQLPEEGLKFMVYLQKENIIDESGMPKERFSAEFPKEGPSILRIQQVVRGDSAAYFCASSPPWDYEQYFGPGTRLTVT.

This rearrangement joins TRBV4-1 to TRBJ1-2, with 7 bases matching TRBD1. V was pared by 8 bases and J by 0 bases, with 0 bases of the junction left unmatched. Germline CDR1 reads MGHRA; CDR2 reads YSYEKL. This CDR3 comprises 12 residues. The CDR3 spells CASGQANYGYTF. CDR3 sequence (DNA): TGCGCCAGCGGACAGGCTAACTATGGCTACACCTTC.

Remarks on this clone: Other DNA sequences in the same sample also yield this CDR3. This rearrangement joins TRBV19 to TRBJ2-1; 8 bases map to TRBD2. V was clipped by 3 bases and J by 2 bases; unmatched bases: 3. The CDR3 sequence is 15 residues long. From germline, CDR1 is LNHDA and CDR2 SQIVND (reference sequence). CDR3 loop: CASSITSGPYNEQFF. The CDR3 bases are TGTGCCAGTAGTATCACTAGCGGTCCCTACAATGAGCAGTTCTTC.

The genes are TRBV7-2 and TRBJ2-1; perhaps TRBD2 as D (5 bases). The CDR3 runs to 16 residues. Germline CDR1 and CDR2: SGHTA and FQGNSA. Trimming pared 6 bases from V and 4 bases from J, leaving 19 bases between. CDR3 bases: TGTGCCAGCAGATCTGAGGGCCCCCCCTTGTACAATGAGCAGTTCTTC. This encodes CASRSEGPPLYNEQFF.

This CDR3 is CAGGLPGDEQFF. The DNA for the CDR3 is TGTGCCGGGGGACTACCGGGCGATGAGCAGTTCTTC. The chain joins TRBV7-8 to TRBJ2-1, with TRBD2 matching over 7 bases. CDR1 and CDR2 from the germline V gene are SGHVS and FQNEAQ. V shed 11 bases, J shed 8 bases, and the junction held 9 bases outside the gene matches. The CDR3 length is 12 residues.

There are a few counts of this clone. The rearrangement links TRBV6-5 to TRBJ1-1, with 8 bases lining up with TRBD1. J was trimmed by 5 bases and V by 5 bases; bases with no gene match: 4. Germline loops: CDR1 MNHEY, CDR2 SVGAGI. The CDR3 is 13 residues long. The CDR3 nucleotides are TGTGCCAGCAGTCTAGGGACAGGAACTGAAGCTTTCTTT. Its translation is CASSLGTGTEAFF.

This clone was seen only a few times. The chain recombines TRBV2 with TRBJ2-5; D ambiguous. Germline CDR1 reads SNHLY; CDR2 reads FYNNEI. There are 17 residues in the CDR3. With 5 bases removed from V and 0 bases from J, the gap between germline ends came to 19 bases. The CDR3 is CASSSANDHIYQETQYF. CDR3 coding DNA: TGTGCCAGCAGTTCGGCAAATGACCACATCTACCAAGAGACCCAGTACTTC.

The chain links TRBV4-1 to TRBJ2-7, with a tentative D call TRBD2 (7 bases). V lost 4 bases and J lost 6, with 16 bases in between. This CDR3 has 14 amino acids. Per germline, CDR1 MGHRA and CDR2 YSYEKL. CDR3 sequence reads: CASSLRGAHPEQYF. CDR3 coding DNA: TGCGCCAGCAGCCTCCGGGGGGCGCACCCCGAGCAGTACTTC.

This chain connects TRBV4-1 to TRBJ2-3, with 9 bases matching TRBD1. V was clipped by 0 bases and J by 4 bases; unmatched bases: 11. From germline, CDR1 is MGHRA and CDR2 YSYEKL. The CDR3 is 18 residues long. The DNA for the CDR3 is TGCGCCAGCAGCCAAGATGGCATGGGACAGGGTGTCCCAGATACGCAGTATTTT. It encodes CASSQDGMGQGVPDTQYF.

The chain links TRBV6-1 to TRBJ1-2; D gene ambiguous. The germline gives CDR1 MNHNS, CDR2 SASEGT. This CDR3 comprises 15 residues. V lost 0 bases to trimming and J lost 6 bases, with 14 bases between them. The CDR3 here is CASSEAVWYGDGYTF. The CDR3 region has the DNA TGTGCCAGCAGTGAAGCGGTCTGGTATGGAGATGGCTACACCTTC.

J is TRBJ2-3 and V is TRBV10-2, with TRBD2 matching 8 bases. The CDR3 loop spans 16 amino acids. J gave up 4 bases and V 4 bases, and 10 bases lay outside the gene matches. Germline CDR1 and CDR2: WSHSY and SAAADI. CDR3 nucleotides: TGCGCCAGCAGTGCAATCGGGAGGGCCGGCCCAGATACGCAGTATTTT. This sequence encodes CASSAIGRAGPDTQYF.

The gene calls are TRBV7-9 and TRBJ2-7; 8 bases line up with TRBD2. V dropped 0 bases and J dropped 0; count of bases not matched to a gene: 1. Germline V gives CDR1 SEHNR, CDR2 FQNEAQ (reference sequence). There are 15 residues in the CDR3. The CDR3 region has the DNA TGTGCCAGCAGCTTAGCCAGCGGGAGCTCCTACGAGCAGTACTTC. Encoded protein: CASSLASGSSYEQYF.

This clone rates as medium-sized. The chain carries TRBV11-3 and TRBJ2-1, with D maybe TRBD2 (5 bases). V was trimmed by 1 base and J by 2 bases, leaving 12 bases between them. The CDR3 loop spans 16 amino acids. Germline V gene data show CDR1 as SGHNT and CDR2 as YENEEA. The CDR3 coding sequence is TGTGCCAGCAGCTTAGTTTTAGGAGGCCCCTACAATGAGCAGTTCTTC. Translation gives CASSLVLGGPYNEQFF.

V usage is TRBV7-9 and J usage is TRBJ2-1; D gene uncertain. The CDR3 is made up of 14 amino acids. The germline CDR1 and CDR2 sequences are SEHNR and FQNEAQ (reference sequence). V was cut by 3 bases and J by 3 bases, with 9 bases left in between. CDR3 sequence reads: CASSFRTNYNEQFF. The CDR3 DNA reads as TGTGCCAGCAGCTTTCGGACCAACTACAATGAGCAGTTCTTC.

This clone was detected a few times. The chain joins TRBV6-1 to TRBJ1-1; TRBD1 aligns across 8 bases. This CDR3 region has 13 residues. The junction had 1 base not matched to a gene; V was cut back by 6 bases and J by 1 base. Looked up from germline, CDR1 is MNHNS and CDR2 is SASEGT. The CDR3 bases are TGTGCCAGCAGGGACAGGGAGAACACTGAAGCTTTCTTT. Its protein is CASRDRENTEAFF.